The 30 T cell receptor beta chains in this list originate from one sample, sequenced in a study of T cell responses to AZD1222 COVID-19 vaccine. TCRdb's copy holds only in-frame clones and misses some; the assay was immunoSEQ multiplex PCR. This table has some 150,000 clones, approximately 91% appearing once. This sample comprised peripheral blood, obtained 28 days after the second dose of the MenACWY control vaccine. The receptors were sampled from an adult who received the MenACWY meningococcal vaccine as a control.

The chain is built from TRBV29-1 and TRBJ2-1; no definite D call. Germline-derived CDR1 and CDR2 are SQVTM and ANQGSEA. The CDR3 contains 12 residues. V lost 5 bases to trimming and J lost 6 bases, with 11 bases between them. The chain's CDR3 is CSVFRSFNEQFF. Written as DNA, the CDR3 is TGCAGCGTTTTCAGGTCATTCAATGAGCAGTTCTTC.

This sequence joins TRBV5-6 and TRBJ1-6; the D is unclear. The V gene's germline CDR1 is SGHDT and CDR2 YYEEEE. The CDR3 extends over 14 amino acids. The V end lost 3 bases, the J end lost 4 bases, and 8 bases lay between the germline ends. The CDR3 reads CASSSTIYNSPLHF. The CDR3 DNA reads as TGTGCCAGCAGCTCGACAATTTATAATTCACCCCTCCACTTT.

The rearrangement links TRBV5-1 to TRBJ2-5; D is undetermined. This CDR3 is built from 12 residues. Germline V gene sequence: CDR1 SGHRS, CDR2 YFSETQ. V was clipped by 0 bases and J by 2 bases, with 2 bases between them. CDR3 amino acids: CASSLAQETQYF. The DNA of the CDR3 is TGCGCCAGCAGCTTGGCTCAAGAGACCCAGTACTTC.

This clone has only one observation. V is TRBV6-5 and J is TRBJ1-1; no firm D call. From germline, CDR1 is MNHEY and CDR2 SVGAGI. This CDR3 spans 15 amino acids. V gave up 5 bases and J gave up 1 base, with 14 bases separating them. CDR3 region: CASSNLQRGNTEAFF. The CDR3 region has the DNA TGTGCCAGCAGTAACCTACAGAGAGGGAACACTGAAGCTTTCTTT.

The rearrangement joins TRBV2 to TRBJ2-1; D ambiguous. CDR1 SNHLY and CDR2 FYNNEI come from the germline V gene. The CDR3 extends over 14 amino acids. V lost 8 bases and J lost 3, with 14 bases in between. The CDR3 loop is CASYTPSVYNEQFF. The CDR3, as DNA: TGTGCCAGCTATACGCCCTCTGTCTACAATGAGCAGTTCTTC.

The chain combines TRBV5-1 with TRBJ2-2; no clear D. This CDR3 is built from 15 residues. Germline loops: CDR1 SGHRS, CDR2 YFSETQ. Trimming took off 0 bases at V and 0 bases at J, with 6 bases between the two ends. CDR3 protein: CASSLEGSNTGELFF. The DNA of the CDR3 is TGCGCCAGCAGCTTGGAAGGTTCGAACACCGGGGAGCTGTTTTTT.

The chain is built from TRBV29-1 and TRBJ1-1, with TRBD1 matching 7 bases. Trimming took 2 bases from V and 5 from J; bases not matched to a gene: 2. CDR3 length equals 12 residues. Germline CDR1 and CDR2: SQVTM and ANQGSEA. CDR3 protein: CSVETQGTEAFF. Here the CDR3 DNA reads TGCAGCGTTGAAACACAGGGGACTGAAGCTTTCTTT.

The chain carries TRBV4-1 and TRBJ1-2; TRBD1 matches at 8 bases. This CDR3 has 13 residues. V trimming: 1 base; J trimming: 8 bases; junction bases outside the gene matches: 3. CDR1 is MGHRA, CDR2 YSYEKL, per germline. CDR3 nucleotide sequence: TGCGCCAGCAGCCAAGGGACAGGGCAAGGCTACACCTTC. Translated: CASSQGTGQGYTF.

The CDR3 here is CASGLWGTDTQYF. The CDR3 DNA reads as TGTGCTAGTGGTTTGTGGGGGACAGATACGCAGTATTTT. The V call is TRBV12-5, the J call TRBJ2-3; D might be TRBD1 or TRBD2, each matching 5 bases. The CDR3 spans 13 residues. CDR1 is LGHNT and CDR2 is FRNRAP in the germline V gene. V gave up 2 bases and J gave up 3 bases, with 6 bases separating them.

The CDR3 spells CASSVGAREETQYF. Written as DNA, the CDR3 is TGTGCCAGCAGCGTAGGGGCCAGGGAAGAGACCCAGTACTTC. V gene TRBV9 combines with J gene TRBJ2-5; D is possibly TRBD1 (5 bases). The CDR3 has 14 amino acids. V dropped 0 bases and J dropped 3 bases, with 9 bases sitting between them. The germline V gene encodes CDR1 SGDLS and CDR2 YYNGEE.

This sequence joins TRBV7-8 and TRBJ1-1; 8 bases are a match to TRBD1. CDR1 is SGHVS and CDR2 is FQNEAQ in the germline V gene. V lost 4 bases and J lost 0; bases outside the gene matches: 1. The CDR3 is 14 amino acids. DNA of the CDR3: TGTGCCAGCAGCTCGGACAGGGTGAACACTGAAGCTTTCTTT. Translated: CASSSDRVNTEAFF. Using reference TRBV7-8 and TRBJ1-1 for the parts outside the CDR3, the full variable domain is GAGVSQSPRYKVAKRGQDVALRCDPISGHVSLFWYQQALGQGPEFLTYFQNEAQLDKSGLPSDRFFAERPEGSVSTLKIQRTQQEDSAVYLCASSSDRVNTEAFFGQGTRLTVV.

CDR3 loop: CASSIGGLQYEQYF. CDR3 DNA sequence: TGTGCCAGTAGTATCGGGGGGCTTCAATACGAGCAGTACTTC. This chain uses TRBV19 with TRBJ2-7; weak D call: TRBD2 (7 bases). The V and J ends lost 3 bases and 4 bases respectively, with 13 bases between them. This CDR3 has 14 amino acids. From germline, CDR1 is LNHDA and CDR2 SQIVND (reference sequence).

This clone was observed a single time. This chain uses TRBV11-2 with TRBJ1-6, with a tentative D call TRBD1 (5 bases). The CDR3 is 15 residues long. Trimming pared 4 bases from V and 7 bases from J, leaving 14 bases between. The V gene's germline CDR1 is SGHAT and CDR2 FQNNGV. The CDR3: CASSYHGTENSPLHF. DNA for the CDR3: TGTGCCAGCAGCTACCACGGGACGGAAAATTCACCCCTCCACTTT.

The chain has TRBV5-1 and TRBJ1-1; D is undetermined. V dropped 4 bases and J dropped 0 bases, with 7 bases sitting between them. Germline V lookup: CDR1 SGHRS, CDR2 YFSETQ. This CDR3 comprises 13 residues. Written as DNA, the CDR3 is TGCGCCAGCAGCATAGAGATGAACACTGAAGCTTTCTTT. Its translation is CASSIEMNTEAFF.

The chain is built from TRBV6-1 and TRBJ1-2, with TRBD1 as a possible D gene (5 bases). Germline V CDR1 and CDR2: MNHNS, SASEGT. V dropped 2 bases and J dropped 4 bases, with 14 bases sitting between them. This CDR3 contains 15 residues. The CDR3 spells CASSENTGTPYGYTF. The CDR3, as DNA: TGTGCCAGCAGTGAAAACACTGGGACCCCCTATGGCTACACCTTC.

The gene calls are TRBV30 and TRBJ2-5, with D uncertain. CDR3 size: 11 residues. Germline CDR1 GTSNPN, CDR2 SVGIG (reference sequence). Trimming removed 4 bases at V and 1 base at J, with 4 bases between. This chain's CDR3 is CAWKLQETQYF. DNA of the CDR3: TGTGCCTGGAAGCTCCAAGAGACCCAGTACTTC. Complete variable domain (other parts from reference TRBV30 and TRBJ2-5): SQTIHQWPATLVQPVGSPLSLECTVEGTSNPNLYWYRQAAGRGLQLLFYSVGIGQISSEVPQNLSASRPQDRQFILSSKKLLLSDSGFYLCAWKLQETQYFGPGTRLLVL.

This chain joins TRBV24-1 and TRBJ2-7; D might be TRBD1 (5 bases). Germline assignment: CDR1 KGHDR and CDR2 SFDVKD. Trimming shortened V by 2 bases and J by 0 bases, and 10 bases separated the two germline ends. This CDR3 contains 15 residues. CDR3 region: CATSDSGSSSYEQYF. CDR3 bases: TGTGCCACCAGTGATTCAGGGTCGAGCTCCTACGAGCAGTACTTC.

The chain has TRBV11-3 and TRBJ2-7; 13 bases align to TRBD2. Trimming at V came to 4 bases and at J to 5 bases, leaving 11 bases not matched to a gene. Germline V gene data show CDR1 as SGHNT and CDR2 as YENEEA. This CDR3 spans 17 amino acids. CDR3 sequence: CASSWTSGSTSPHEQYF. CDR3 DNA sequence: TGTGCCAGCAGCTGGACTAGCGGGAGTACGAGTCCCCACGAGCAGTACTTC.

CDR3 amino acids: CASSLARGESNQPQHF. As DNA, the CDR3 is TGTGCCAGCAGCTTAGCGCGGGGGGAGAGCAATCAGCCCCAGCATTTT. This chain connects TRBV7-9 to TRBJ1-5, with D perhaps TRBD1 (5 bases). The CDR3 runs 16 residues. The ends were cut back, 0 bases at V and 1 base at J, with 10 bases in the middle. From germline, CDR1 is SEHNR and CDR2 FQNEAQ (reference sequence). The full variable domain, in which reference TRBV7-9 and TRBJ1-5 provide the parts outside the CDR3, is DTGVSQNPRHKITKRGQNVTFRCDPISEHNRLYWYRQTLGQGPEFLTYFQNEAQLEKSRLLSDRFSAERPKGSFSTLEIQRTEQGDSAMYLCASSLARGESNQPQHFGDGTRLSIL.

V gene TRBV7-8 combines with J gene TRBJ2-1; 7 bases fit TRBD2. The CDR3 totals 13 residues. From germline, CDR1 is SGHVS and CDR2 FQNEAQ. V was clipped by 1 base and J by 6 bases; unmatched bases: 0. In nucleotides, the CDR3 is TGTGCCAGCAGCTTAGGGACTAGCAATGAGCAGTTCTTC. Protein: CASSLGTSNEQFF.

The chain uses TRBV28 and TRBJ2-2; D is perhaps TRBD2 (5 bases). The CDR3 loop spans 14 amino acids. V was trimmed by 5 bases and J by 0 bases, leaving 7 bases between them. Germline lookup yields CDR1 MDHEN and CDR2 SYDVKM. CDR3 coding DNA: TGTGCCAGCAGTCGAGGGCCGAACACCGGGGAGCTGTTTTTT. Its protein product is CASSRGPNTGELFF.

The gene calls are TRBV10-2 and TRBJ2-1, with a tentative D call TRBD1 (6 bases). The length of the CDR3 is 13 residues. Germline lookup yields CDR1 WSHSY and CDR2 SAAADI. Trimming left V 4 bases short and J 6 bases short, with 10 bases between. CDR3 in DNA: TGCGCCAGCAGTGGCGCCAGGGGCAATGAGCAGTTCTTC. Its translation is CASSGARGNEQFF.

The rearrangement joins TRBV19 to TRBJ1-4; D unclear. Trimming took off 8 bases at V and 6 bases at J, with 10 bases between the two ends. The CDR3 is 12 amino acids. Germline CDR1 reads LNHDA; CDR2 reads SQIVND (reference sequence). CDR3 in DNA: TGTGCCAGTTTAGGGAGCTATGAAAAACTGTTTTTT. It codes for CASLGSYEKLFF.

CDR3 protein: CASSFRPSPYEQYF. As DNA, the CDR3 is TGTGCCAGCAGCTTCCGCCCGAGCCCCTACGAGCAGTACTTC. The chain couples TRBV7-8 to TRBJ2-7, with unresolved D. The CDR3 loop spans 14 amino acids. The V gene lost 3 bases and the J gene lost 2 bases, with 11 bases spanning the gap. Germline V gives CDR1 SGHVS, CDR2 FQNEAQ.

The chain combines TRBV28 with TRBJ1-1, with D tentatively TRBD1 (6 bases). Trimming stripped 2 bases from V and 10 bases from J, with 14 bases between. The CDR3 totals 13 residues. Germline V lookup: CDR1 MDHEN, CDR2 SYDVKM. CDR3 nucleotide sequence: TGTGCCAGCAGTTTAAGGACAGTCGGTCTAGCTTTCTTT. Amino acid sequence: CASSLRTVGLAFF.

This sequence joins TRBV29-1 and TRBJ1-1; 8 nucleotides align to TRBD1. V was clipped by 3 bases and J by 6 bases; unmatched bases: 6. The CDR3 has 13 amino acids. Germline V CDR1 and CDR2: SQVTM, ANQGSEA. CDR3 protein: CSVESGGNAEAFF. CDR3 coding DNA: TGCAGCGTTGAGTCAGGGGGCAATGCTGAAGCTTTCTTT. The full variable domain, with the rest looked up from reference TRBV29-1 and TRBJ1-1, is SAVISQKPSRDICQRGTSLTIQCQVDSQVTMMFWYRQQPGQSLTLIATANQGSEATYESGFVIDKFPISRPNLTFSTLTVSNMSPEDSSIYLCSVESGGNAEAFFGQGTRLTVV.

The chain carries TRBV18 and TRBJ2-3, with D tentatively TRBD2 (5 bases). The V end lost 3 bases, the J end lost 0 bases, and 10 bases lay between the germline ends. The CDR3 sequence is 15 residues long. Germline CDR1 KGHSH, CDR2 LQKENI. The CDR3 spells CASSPPSLSTDTQYF. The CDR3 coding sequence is TGTGCCAGCTCACCTCCTAGCTTAAGCACAGATACGCAGTATTTT.

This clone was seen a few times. CDR3 in DNA: TGTGCCAGCGGACAGGGAGAGGATACGCAGTATTTT. This encodes CASGQGEDTQYF. The chain uses TRBV7-3 and TRBJ2-3, with TRBD1 identical over 8 bases. In germline, CDR1 is SGHTA, CDR2 FQGTGA. V lost 8 bases and J lost 6; bases outside the gene matches: 4. The CDR3 runs to 12 residues.

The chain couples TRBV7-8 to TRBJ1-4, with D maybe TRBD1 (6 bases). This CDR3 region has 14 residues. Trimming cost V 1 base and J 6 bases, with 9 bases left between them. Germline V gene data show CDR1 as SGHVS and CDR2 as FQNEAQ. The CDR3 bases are TGTGCCAGCAGCTTAGTAGGGGGGGATGAAAAACTGTTTTTT. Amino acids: CASSLVGGDEKLFF.

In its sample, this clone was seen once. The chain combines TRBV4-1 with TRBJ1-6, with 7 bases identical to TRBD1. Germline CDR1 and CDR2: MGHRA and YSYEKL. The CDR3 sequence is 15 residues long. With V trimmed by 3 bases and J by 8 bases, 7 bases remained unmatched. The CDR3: CASSQPRDSHSPLHF. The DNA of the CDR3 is TGCGCCAGCAGCCAGCCCCGGGACAGTCATTCACCCCTCCACTTT.